What follows describes a single T cell receptor beta chain. The sample has other DNA sequences that encode this CDR3 too. The data derive from a study of control samples from healthy donors and cancer patients. Produced via immunoSEQ multiplex PCR; TCRdb's table is partial and in-frame only. The repertoire consists of about 180,000 clones, with around 94% occurring once and the leading ten covering roughly 1.5%. From germline, CDR1 is KGHSH and CDR2 LQKENI. This CDR3 has 12 residues. Trimming pared 5 bases from V and 1 base from J, leaving 5 bases between. The receptor comes from a man aged 25 to 40 in good health. The V and J genes are TRBV18 and TRBJ1-1; D uncertain. The sample taken for sequencing was blood. The CDR3 loop reads CASSGRNTEAFF. Here the CDR3 DNA reads TGTGCCAGCTCAGGCAGGAACACTGAAGCTTTCTTT.